This T cell receptor (beta chain) was profiled in a study of neurological immune-mediated disorders (dated by TCRdb to the late 2010s). Regarding the research as a whole: Among the approximately 35 multiple sclerosis patients, relapsing-remitting MS was present in around 31 and secondary progressive MS was present in 3. Peripheral blood TCR-beta repertoires from HTLV-I-associated myelopathy (HAM/TSP) patients, multiple sclerosis patients and healthy controls were compared by UMI-based sequencing. Alongside PBMC samples, the set of about 100 TCR-beta libraries contained longitudinal samples, technical triplicates, and paired CD4+ and CD8+ T-cell subsets that had been sorted. The cohort was made up of around 70 subjects, consisting of around 15 HAM/TSP patients, approximately 35 multiple sclerosis patients and about 20 healthy controls. Study-wide findings and limitations: TCR clonal expansion was highest in HAM/TSP patients and lowest in MS patients, with MS patients falling below even healthy controls. The MS cluster was not associated with any clinical or MRI features, and the authors stated that larger cohorts are needed. In phylogenetic analysis, the repertoires of 18 of 34 MS patients grouped into a cluster of related CDR3 sequences, which suggests a possible signature at the repertoire level. No identical CDR3 amino acid sequences were found to be shared among expanded clones across subjects, suggesting that TCR-beta repertoires were private in all groups.

For this clonotype: Its target antigen remains unknown. There are no base qualities to consult, and no much larger clone falls within one base.

For unsorted PBMC libraries, 2 million PBMCs were used after storage in RNAlater at -80 degrees C until RNA extraction. Multiple sclerosis patients were enrolled in a US clinical protocol under which disease progression was evaluated by magnetic resonance imaging. Peripheral blood was subjected to Ficoll-Hypaque density gradient centrifugation to isolate PBMCs, which were then cryopreserved in liquid nitrogen. cDNA was synthesized by template-switch 5'RACE using a primer with a 10-nucleotide random unique molecular identifier that tagged each TCR transcript. Over 170 million TCR-beta sequences, covering 15-18 subjects, were produced in each sequencing run. Total RNA was extracted with the RNeasy kit. TCR-beta VDJ regions were amplified with primers for the TCR constant region and the 5'RACE anchor, using the KAPA Real-time Library Amplification kit. Sample indexes and Illumina adaptors were added in a first PCR, and a second PCR then increased library yield. After Ampure bead purification, the TCR product of roughly 650 bp was size-selected on a 2% E-gel SizeSelection system. Before pooling, library quality was assessed on a Bioanalyzer, concentration was determined with Qubit, and library quantification was performed with the Kapa Library Quantification kit. Libraries were sequenced paired-end 2 x 150 bp on an Illumina HiSeq 2500. To increase sequence diversity, roughly 24-32% phiX was spiked into each library pool. Under the source paper's analysis protocol: Quality-filtered reads were processed with the UMI-based MiGEC pipeline, which removed over 85% of raw TCR sequences during error correction. VDJ genes were aligned to IMGT germline references, and each clonotype was defined by a unique CDR3 amino acid sequence together with V-J genes. VDJtools evaluated clonal expansion, Shannon diversity and CDR3 relatedness (CalcPairwiseDistances, ClusterSamples); CLCbio workbench built phylogenetic trees. A clone was classed as expanded if it had 8 or more unique UMIs, a cutoff based on coefficient-of-variation modelling across technical triplicates. TCRdb reran the public reads through fastp at Q25 and MiXCR, keeping productive beta chains. Duplicate CDR3 protein sequences are folded into a single record with the most common DNA and genes. These V and J calls originate from TCRdb's pipeline instead of the authors' own analysis. Recorded for this sample are 65,000 to 95,000 distinct CDR3 sequences; 4.5% to 6.5% of them occurred a single time. The ten top clones hold less than 2.5% of the sample.

From the cysteine up to the phenylalanine, the CDR3 has a length of 14 residues. Just CDR3 DNA is preserved here, 42 bases in frame from base 1. CDR1 and CDR2, per the germline V gene (reference sequence), are LGHDT and YNNKEL. The V and J ends are trimmed by 1 base and 6 bases, leaving 10 bases between them. This chain is built from TRBV3-1 and TRBJ2-1; confidence is insufficient to name the D gene. Sequenced: PBMCs. The receptor comes from a woman in her 30s with multiple sclerosis. Here is the DNA: TGTGCCAGCAGCCAAGGTCGGGCGCGCAATGAGCAGTTCTTC. It translates as CASSQGRARNEQFF.